The present T cell receptor (beta chain) was sequenced within a study of identical twins. With respect to this clonotype: The target antigen is unknown.

There were only healthy Caucasians among the donors. A universal primer site was incorporated via template switching, and the cDNA contained unique molecular identifiers. TCRdb redid the calling of the 5' RACE reads with MiXCR, one entry per CDR3 protein. Here the sample spans a few hundred thousand distinct CDR3 sequences, approximately 8.7% being singletons. General study points: High-abundance cord blood beta clonotypes had fewer insertions; memory repertoires showed none. For monozygotic twins, models underestimated out-of-frame TCR alpha sharing.

The material sequenced was naive T cells sorted from blood. This clonotype was sampled from a woman in her 50s in good health.

The CDR3 coding sequence is TGCGCCAGCAGCTATTTTACTCATAGCGGGAGAGAGGCAGATACGCAGTATTTT. It is translated as CASSYFTHSGREADTQYF. V is TRBV5-1 and J is TRBJ2-3; 9 bases match TRBD2. Germline V CDR1 and CDR2: SGHRS, YFSETQ. The V gene end was trimmed by 3 bases and the J gene end by 4 bases; junction bases not matched to a gene: 15. This CDR3 region has 18 residues.